Following are 28 T cell receptor beta chains from one sample sequenced in a study of blood T cell repertoires in COVID-19. Only in-frame clones appear in the TCRdb table, and some are missing; sequencing was by immunoSEQ multiplex PCR. The table includes around 250,000 clones, roughly 82% detected once. The specimen sequenced was peripheral blood. The receptors were gathered from a man older than 75 with acute or convalescent COVID-19.

The J gene is TRBJ1-2, the V gene TRBV10-1; 7 positions match TRBD1. The CDR3 contains 16 residues. Germline CDR1 and CDR2: WNHNN and SYGVQD (reference sequence). V lost 3 bases to trimming and J lost 5 bases; unmatched junction nucleotides: 12. CDR3 coding DNA: TGCGCCAGCAGTGATTCTGACAGGGTAGAGGCGTATGGCTACACCTTC. Its translation: CASSDSDRVEAYGYTF.

The genes are TRBV6-5 and TRBJ1-1; maybe TRBD1 (6 bases). The CDR3 covers 13 residues. V was shortened by 8 bases and J by 1 base, with 11 bases between the two germline ends. Germline V gene data show CDR1 as MNHEY and CDR2 as SVGAGI. The CDR3 is CASLRGRNTEAFF. In DNA form, the CDR3 reads TGTGCCAGCCTCAGGGGTAGGAACACTGAAGCTTTCTTT.

The chain has TRBV3-1 (or the pseudogene TRBV3-2) and TRBJ2-2; 14 bases align to TRBD2. Germline CDR1 LGHDT, CDR2 YNNKEL (reference sequence). With 4 bases clipped from V and 5 bases from J, the junction kept 6 bases outside the gene matches. This CDR3 is 17 amino acids long. The CDR3 region has the DNA TGTGCCAGCAGCCTACGAGGGACTAGCGGGAGAACCGGGGAGCTGTTTTTT. As protein: CASSLRGTSGRTGELFF.

The chain recombines TRBV28 with TRBJ1-2, with TRBD1 identical over 7 bases. CDR1 and CDR2 from the germline V gene are MDHEN and SYDVKM. V trimming: 7 bases; J trimming: 2 bases; junction bases outside the gene matches: 10. The CDR3 runs to 15 residues. The CDR3 protein is CASTLIRGQNYGYTF. CDR3 nucleotides: TGTGCCAGCACCCTGATTAGGGGACAGAACTATGGCTACACCTTC.

The count of this clone is one. This chain connects TRBV15 to TRBJ1-5; D is perhaps TRBD1 (5 bases). V gave up 6 bases and J gave up 2 bases, with 23 bases separating them. The CDR3 is made up of 18 amino acids. Per germline, CDR1 LNHNV and CDR2 YYDKDF (reference sequence). The CDR3 nucleotides are TGTGCCACCAGGTCAGCGGGGGAGGTGGGTACCGGCAATCAGCCCCAGCATTTT. This gives the protein CATRSAGEVGTGNQPQHF. The full variable domain, completed using reference TRBV15 and TRBJ1-5, is DAMVIQNPRYQVTQFGKPVTLSCSQTLNHNVMYWYQQKSSQAPKLLFHYYDKDFNNEADTPDNFQSRRPNTSFCFLDIRSPGLGDTAMYLCATRSAGEVGTGNQPQHFGDGTRLSIL.

The rearrangement joins TRBV20-1 to TRBJ1-5, with unresolved D. The CDR3 is 13 residues long. CDR1 and CDR2 (germline): DFQATT, SNEGSKA (reference sequence). Trimming shortened V by 3 bases and J by 6 bases, and 12 bases separated the two germline ends. CDR3 sequence: CSASDGLGQPQHF. CDR3 coding DNA: TGCAGTGCTAGTGACGGACTTGGTCAGCCCCAGCATTTT.

This CDR3 reads CASSVDPGASYNSPLHF. The CDR3 coding sequence is TGTGCCAGCAGCGTAGACCCAGGGGCCTCCTATAATTCACCCCTCCACTTT. V is TRBV9 and J is TRBJ1-6; a possible D gene is TRBD1 (6 bases). Per the germline V gene, CDR1 is SGDLS and CDR2 is YYNGEE. Trimming cost V 0 bases and J 0 bases, with 10 bases left between them. CDR3 length: 17 residues.

The J gene is TRBJ1-1, the V gene TRBV28; TRBD1 might be the D (6 bases). This CDR3 has 11 residues. Germline V gene sequence: CDR1 MDHEN, CDR2 SYDVKM. Trimming pared 5 bases from V and 11 bases from J, leaving 12 bases between. CDR3 residues: CASSQGFEAFF. In DNA, the CDR3 is TGTGCCAGCAGTCAGGGGTTCGAGGCTTTCTTT.

CDR3 in DNA: TGTGCCAGCAGTCTACTCCCTGGCTCTGGAAACACCATATATTTT. This encodes CASSLLPGSGNTIYF. The chain employs TRBV28 and TRBJ1-3; no clear D. The V end lost 5 bases, the J end lost 0 bases, and 11 bases lay between the germline ends. The germline CDR1 and CDR2 sequences are MDHEN and SYDVKM. The CDR3 has 15 residues. Full variable domain (remainder filled in from reference TRBV28 and TRBJ1-3): DVKVTQSSRYLVKRTGEKVFLECVQDMDHENMFWYRQDPGLGLRLIYFSYDVKMKEKGDIPEGYSVSREKKERFSLILESASTNQTSMYLCASSLLPGSGNTIYFGEGSWLTVV.

The rearrangement links TRBV7-9 to TRBJ1-2, with 8 bases matching TRBD1. Germline loops: CDR1 SEHNR, CDR2 FQNEAQ (reference sequence). The CDR3 contains 14 residues. V lost 5 bases and J lost 6; bases outside the gene matches: 8. The CDR3 spells CASSRLGQGHGYTF. The CDR3 nucleotides are TGTGCCAGCAGCCGACTCGGACAGGGCCATGGCTACACCTTC.

CDR3 residues: CASSYDARAGGELFF. The CDR3 DNA reads TGTGCCAGCAGTTACGATGCGAGGGCGGGCGGGGAGCTGTTTTTT. V usage is TRBV6-5 and J usage is TRBJ2-2, with D tentatively TRBD2 (5 bases). Germline CDR1 reads MNHEY; CDR2 reads SVGAGI. The length of the CDR3 is 15 residues. Trimming stripped 2 bases from V and 7 bases from J, with 14 bases between.

The J gene is TRBJ1-1, the V gene TRBV19, with unresolved D. Germline-derived CDR1 and CDR2 are LNHDA and SQIVND (reference sequence). The CDR3 has 14 amino acids. Trimming removed 5 bases at V and 0 bases at J, with 10 bases between. The CDR3 reads CASSRDLMNTEAFF. CDR3 DNA: TGTGCCAGTAGTCGGGATCTCATGAACACTGAAGCTTTCTTT.

The rearrangement uses TRBV4-2 and TRBJ1-4, with TRBD1 identical over 7 bases. V was pared by 4 bases and J by 4 bases, with 6 bases of the junction left unmatched. The CDR3 totals 15 residues. CDR1 and CDR2 (germline): LGHNA, YNFKEQ. The CDR3 protein is CASSPGTADNEKLFF. The CDR3 nucleotides read TGTGCCAGCAGCCCGGGGACAGCCGATAATGAAAAACTGTTTTTT.

The chain uses TRBV2 and TRBJ1-1; 8 bases line up with TRBD1. V lost 5 bases to trimming and J lost 4 bases; unmatched junction nucleotides: 9. The germline CDR1 and CDR2 sequences are SNHLY and FYNNEI. CDR3 length: 15 residues. The CDR3 region is CASSLPRTGSTEAFF. The DNA of the CDR3 is TGTGCCAGCAGTCTTCCGAGGACAGGGTCCACTGAAGCTTTCTTT.

The chain recombines TRBV6-4 with TRBJ2-2, with D perhaps TRBD1 (6 bases). Germline CDR1 reads MRHNA; CDR2 reads SNTAGT. This CDR3 has 13 amino acids. V lost 7 bases, J lost 1 base, and 7 bases lay in between. CDR3: CASTGQNTGELFF. The CDR3 DNA reads TGTGCCAGCACGGGACAGAACACCGGGGAGCTGTTTTTT.

The genes are TRBV5-1 and TRBJ2-7; TRBD1 is a possible D gene (6 bases). Germline CDR1 and CDR2: SGHRS and YFSETQ. Trimming left V 1 base short and J 2 bases short, with 10 bases between. There are 14 residues in the CDR3. CDR3 DNA sequence: TGCGCCAGCAGCTTGCAGGGGTCTCCCTACGAGCAGTACTTC. Amino acids: CASSLQGSPYEQYF.

The rearrangement links TRBV5-6 to TRBJ1-3; D may be TRBD1 (6 bases). V gave up 1 base and J gave up 1 base, with 9 bases separating them. The CDR3 sequence is 15 residues long. Germline V CDR1 and CDR2: SGHDT, YYEEEE. The DNA for the CDR3 is TGTGCCAGCAGCTTGAGGACAGATTCTGGAAACACCATATATTTT. Residues: CASSLRTDSGNTIYF.

The gene calls are TRBV11-2 and TRBJ2-5, with D possibly being TRBD1 (6 bases). V dropped 2 bases and J dropped 7 bases, with 17 bases sitting between them. The CDR3 runs to 15 residues. Germline assignment: CDR1 SGHAT and CDR2 FQNNGV. CDR3 DNA sequence: TGTGCCAGCAGCTTACCGAGACAGGTCGTCGGGACCCAGTACTTC. This encodes CASSLPRQVVGTQYF.

This clone was seen more than once but under ten times. The genes are TRBV5-4 and TRBJ1-1; 10 bases map to TRBD1. The germline V gene encodes CDR1 SGHNT and CDR2 YYREEE (reference sequence). V lost 3 bases, J lost 4 bases, and 6 bases stayed unmatched. The CDR3 covers 15 residues. The CDR3: CASSYRQGARTEAFF. In DNA, the CDR3 is TGTGCCAGCAGCTATAGACAGGGGGCTCGCACTGAAGCTTTCTTT.

The genes are TRBV28 and TRBJ1-4; 7 nucleotides agree with TRBD1. The CDR3 is made up of 13 amino acids. Germline values: CDR1 MDHEN, CDR2 SYDVKM. Trimming removed 8 bases from V and 8 bases from J; junction bases left unmatched: 8. For the CDR3, the DNA is TGTGCCAGCCTGCCCGGGACAGCGGAAAAACTGTTTTTT. This encodes CASLPGTAEKLFF.

The gene calls are TRBV3-1 (or the pseudogene TRBV3-2) and TRBJ2-7; TRBD1 is a possible D gene (5 bases). Trimming removed 0 bases at V and 2 bases at J, with 5 bases between. Germline V gives CDR1 LGHDT, CDR2 YNNKEL (reference sequence). This CDR3 comprises 13 residues. The CDR3 is CASSQDRAYEQYF. CDR3 coding DNA: TGTGCCAGCAGCCAAGACAGGGCCTACGAGCAGTACTTC.

The chain links TRBV28 to TRBJ2-5, with a weak D call TRBD1 (6 bases). V shed 2 bases and J shed 4 bases, with 14 bases lying between them. CDR1 is MDHEN, CDR2 SYDVKM, per germline. The CDR3 consists of 15 residues. In DNA, the CDR3 is TGTGCCAGCAGTTTAAGAACAGGGTCAAGAGAGACCCAGTACTTC. It encodes CASSLRTGSRETQYF. Full variable domain (missing parts from reference TRBV28 and TRBJ2-5): DVKVTQSSRYLVKRTGEKVFLECVQDMDHENMFWYRQDPGLGLRLIYFSYDVKMKEKGDIPEGYSVSREKKERFSLILESASTNQTSMYLCASSLRTGSRETQYFGPGTRLLVL.

This rearrangement joins TRBV19 to TRBJ2-7, with unresolved D. From germline, CDR1 is LNHDA and CDR2 SQIVND (reference sequence). V lost 5 bases, J lost 0 bases, and 8 bases lay in between. This CDR3 has 13 residues. CDR3 nucleotide sequence: TGTGCCAGTAGTCCCGACACCTCCTACGAGCAGTACTTC. The encoded protein is CASSPDTSYEQYF.

The V gene is TRBV6-5, the J gene TRBJ1-1, with D possibly matching TRBD1 (6 bases). Germline assignment: CDR1 MNHEY and CDR2 SVGAGI. V shed 6 bases and J shed 0 bases, with 14 bases lying between them. The CDR3 runs to 15 residues. CDR3 sequence reads: CASRRIQGMNTEAFF. The CDR3 DNA sequence: TGTGCCAGCAGGCGAATACAGGGCATGAACACTGAAGCTTTCTTT.

The rearrangement links TRBV29-1 to TRBJ2-1, with D possibly TRBD1 on 5 matching bases. V was trimmed by 7 bases and J by 7 bases, leaving 20 bases between them. Germline V gene lookup returns CDR1 SQVTM and CDR2 ANQGSEA. CDR3 size: 14 residues. CDR3 sequence (DNA): TGCAGCGCTGAGAATCCTAGGACACTTAATGAGCAGTTCTTC. Residues: CSAENPRTLNEQFF.

The V gene is TRBV7-8, the J gene TRBJ2-1, with D unclear. The germline gives CDR1 SGHVS, CDR2 FQNEAQ. V gave up 3 bases and J gave up 9 bases, with 9 bases separating them. The CDR3 has 12 residues. Here the CDR3 DNA reads TGTGCCAGCAGCTTCCGGGTGGGTGAGCAGTTCTTC. Its translation: CASSFRVGEQFF.

The chain carries TRBV28 and TRBJ2-5, with D possibly being TRBD1 (6 bases). Trimming pared 5 bases from V and 1 base from J, leaving 14 bases between. The germline V gene encodes CDR1 MDHEN and CDR2 SYDVKM. The CDR3 is 15 residues long. DNA for the CDR3: TGTGCCAGCAGTCTGTCTGGGGGCGGCCAAGAGACCCAGTACTTC. It is translated as CASSLSGGGQETQYF.

This sequence joins TRBV7-9 and TRBJ2-7, with TRBD2 matching over 11 bases. The junction had 4 bases not matched to a gene; V was cut back by 4 bases and J by 5 bases. The length of the CDR3 is 14 residues. Germline lookup yields CDR1 SEHNR and CDR2 FQNEAQ (reference sequence). CDR3 sequence (DNA): TGTGCCAGCAGCTCAGGACTAGCGGGCAACGAGCAGTACTTC. Translating it yields CASSSGLAGNEQYF.